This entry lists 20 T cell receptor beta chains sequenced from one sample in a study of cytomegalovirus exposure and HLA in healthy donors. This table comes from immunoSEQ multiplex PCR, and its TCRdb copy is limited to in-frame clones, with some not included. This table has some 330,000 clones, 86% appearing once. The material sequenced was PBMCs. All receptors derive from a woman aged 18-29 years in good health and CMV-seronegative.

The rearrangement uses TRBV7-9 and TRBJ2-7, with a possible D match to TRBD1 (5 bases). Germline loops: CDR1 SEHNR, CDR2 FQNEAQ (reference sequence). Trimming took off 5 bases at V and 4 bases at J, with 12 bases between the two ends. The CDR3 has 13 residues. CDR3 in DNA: TGTGCCAGCAGCACTCGACAGTATTACGAGCAGTACTTC. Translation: CASSTRQYYEQYF.

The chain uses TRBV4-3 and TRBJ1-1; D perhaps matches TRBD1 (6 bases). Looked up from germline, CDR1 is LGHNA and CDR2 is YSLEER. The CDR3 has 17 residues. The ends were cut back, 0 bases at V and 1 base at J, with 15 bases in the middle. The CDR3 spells CASSQDRRLTGNTEAFF. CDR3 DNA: TGCGCCAGCAGCCAAGATCGTCGGTTGACAGGGAACACTGAAGCTTTCTTT.

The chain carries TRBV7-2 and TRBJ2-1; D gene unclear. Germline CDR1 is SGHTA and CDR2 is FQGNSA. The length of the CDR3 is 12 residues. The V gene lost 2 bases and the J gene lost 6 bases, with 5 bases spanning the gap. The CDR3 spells CASSLTVNEQFF. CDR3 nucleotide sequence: TGTGCCAGCAGCTTAACGGTCAATGAGCAGTTCTTC.

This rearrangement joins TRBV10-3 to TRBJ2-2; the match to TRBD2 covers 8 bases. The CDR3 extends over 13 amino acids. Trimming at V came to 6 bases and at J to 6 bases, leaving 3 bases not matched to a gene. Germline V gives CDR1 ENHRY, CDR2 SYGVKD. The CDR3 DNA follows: TGTGCCATCAGGGAACTAGCGGCCGGGGAGCTGTTTTTT. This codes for CAIRELAAGELFF.

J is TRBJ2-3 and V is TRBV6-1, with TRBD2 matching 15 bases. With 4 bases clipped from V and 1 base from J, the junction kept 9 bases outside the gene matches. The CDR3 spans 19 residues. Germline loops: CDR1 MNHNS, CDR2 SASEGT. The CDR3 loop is CASSALPGLAGGRTDTQYF. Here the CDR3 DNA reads TGTGCCAGCAGTGCCCTCCCGGGACTAGCGGGAGGACGCACAGATACGCAGTATTTT.

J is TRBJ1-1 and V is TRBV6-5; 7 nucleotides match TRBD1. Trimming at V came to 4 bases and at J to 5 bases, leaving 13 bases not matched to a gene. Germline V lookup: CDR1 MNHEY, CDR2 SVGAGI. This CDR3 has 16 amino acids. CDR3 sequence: CASSSSTGVSGTEAFF. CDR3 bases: TGTGCCAGCAGTTCCAGTACAGGGGTCTCGGGAACTGAAGCTTTCTTT.

The CDR3 nucleotides are TGCGCCAGCAGCCCTCGACAGGAGGATGGCTACACCTTC. It specifies CASSPRQEDGYTF. This sequence joins TRBV5-1 and TRBJ1-2, with TRBD1 as a possible D gene (6 bases). Trimming shortened V by 4 bases and J by 6 bases, and 13 bases separated the two germline ends. Per germline, CDR1 SGHRS and CDR2 YFSETQ. This CDR3 spans 13 amino acids.

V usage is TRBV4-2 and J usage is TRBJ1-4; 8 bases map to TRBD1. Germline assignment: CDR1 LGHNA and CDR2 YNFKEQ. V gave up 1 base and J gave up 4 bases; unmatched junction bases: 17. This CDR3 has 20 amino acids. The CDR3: CASSQASVGTGAGRNEKLFF. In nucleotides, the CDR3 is TGTGCCAGCAGCCAAGCCTCCGTGGGGACAGGTGCCGGCCGTAATGAAAAACTGTTTTTT.

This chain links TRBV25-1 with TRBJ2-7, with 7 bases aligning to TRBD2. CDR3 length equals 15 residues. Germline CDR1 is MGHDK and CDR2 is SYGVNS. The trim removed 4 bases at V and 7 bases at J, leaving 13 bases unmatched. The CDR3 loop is CASSGIDMVGGEQYF. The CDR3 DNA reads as TGTGCCAGCAGTGGGATAGACATGGTGGGAGGGGAGCAGTACTTC.

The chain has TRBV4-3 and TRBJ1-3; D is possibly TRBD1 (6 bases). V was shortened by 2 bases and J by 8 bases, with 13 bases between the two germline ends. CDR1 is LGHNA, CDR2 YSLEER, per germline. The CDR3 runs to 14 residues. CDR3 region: CASSQYMGADTIYF. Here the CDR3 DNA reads TGCGCCAGCAGCCAATATATGGGGGCAGACACCATATATTTT.

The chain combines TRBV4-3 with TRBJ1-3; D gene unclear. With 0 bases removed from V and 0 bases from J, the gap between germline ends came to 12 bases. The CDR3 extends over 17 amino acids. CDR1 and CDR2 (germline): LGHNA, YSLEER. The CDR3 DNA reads TGCGCCAGCAGCCAAGATCGAGTGACACTCTCTGGAAACACCATATATTTT. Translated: CASSQDRVTLSGNTIYF.

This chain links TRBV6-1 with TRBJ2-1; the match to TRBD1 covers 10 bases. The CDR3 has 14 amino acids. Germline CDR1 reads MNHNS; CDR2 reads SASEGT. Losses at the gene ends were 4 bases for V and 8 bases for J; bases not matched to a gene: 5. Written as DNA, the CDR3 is TGTGCCAGCAGTGCCGGGACAGGGGAGGATGAGCAGTTCTTC. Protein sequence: CASSAGTGEDEQFF.

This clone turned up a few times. The CDR3 loop is CASSLGRQNLNTEAFF. The CDR3, as DNA: TGCGCCAGCAGCTTGGGGAGGCAGAACCTGAACACTGAAGCTTTCTTT. The rearrangement uses TRBV5-1 and TRBJ1-1, with D unresolved. The CDR3 runs 16 residues. Trimming pared 0 bases from V and 0 bases from J, leaving 12 bases between. Germline V lookup: CDR1 SGHRS, CDR2 YFSETQ.

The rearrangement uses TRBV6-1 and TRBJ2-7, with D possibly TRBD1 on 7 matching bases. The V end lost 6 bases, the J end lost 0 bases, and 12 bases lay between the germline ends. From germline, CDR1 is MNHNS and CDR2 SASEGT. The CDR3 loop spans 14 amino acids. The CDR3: CASRAGQNSYEQYF. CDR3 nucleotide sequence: TGTGCCAGCAGGGCGGGACAGAACTCCTACGAGCAGTACTTC.

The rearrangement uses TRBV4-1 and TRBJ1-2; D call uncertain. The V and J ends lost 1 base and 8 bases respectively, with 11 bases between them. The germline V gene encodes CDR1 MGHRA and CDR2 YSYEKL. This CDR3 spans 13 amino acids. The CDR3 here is CASSQVREEGYTF. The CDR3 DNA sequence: TGCGCCAGCAGCCAAGTTAGGGAGGAGGGCTACACCTTC.

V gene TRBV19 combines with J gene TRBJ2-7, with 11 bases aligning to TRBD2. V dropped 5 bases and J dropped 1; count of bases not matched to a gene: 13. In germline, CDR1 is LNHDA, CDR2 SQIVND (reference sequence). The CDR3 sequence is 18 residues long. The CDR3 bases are TGTGCCAGTAGTTATGGCCCTCCGGGACTAGCGGAATCCTACGAGCAGTACTTC. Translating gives CASSYGPPGLAESYEQYF.

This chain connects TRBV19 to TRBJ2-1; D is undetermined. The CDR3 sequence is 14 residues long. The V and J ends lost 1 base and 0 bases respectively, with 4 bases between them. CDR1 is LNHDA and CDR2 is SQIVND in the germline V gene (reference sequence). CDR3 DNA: TGTGCCAGTAGTATAGGGAGCTCCTACAATGAGCAGTTCTTC. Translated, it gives CASSIGSSYNEQFF.

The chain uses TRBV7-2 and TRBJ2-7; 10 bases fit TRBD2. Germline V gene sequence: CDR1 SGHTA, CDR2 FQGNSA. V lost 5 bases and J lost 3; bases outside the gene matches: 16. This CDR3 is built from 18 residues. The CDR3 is CASSPDGILAGVVYEQYF. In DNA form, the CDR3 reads TGTGCCAGCAGCCCCGACGGAATCCTAGCGGGAGTTGTCTACGAGCAGTACTTC. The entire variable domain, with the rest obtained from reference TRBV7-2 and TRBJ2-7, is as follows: GAGVSQSPSNKVTEKGKDVELRCDPISGHTALYWYRQSLGQGLEFLIYFQGNSAPDKSGLPSDRFSAERTGGSVSTLTIQRTQQEDSAVYLCASSPDGILAGVVYEQYFGPGTRLTVT.

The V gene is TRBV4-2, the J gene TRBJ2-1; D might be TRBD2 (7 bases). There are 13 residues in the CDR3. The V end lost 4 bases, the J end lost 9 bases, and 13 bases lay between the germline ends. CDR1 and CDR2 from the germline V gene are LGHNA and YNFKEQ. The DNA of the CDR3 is TGTGCCAGCAGCCCGAGAGGGGGGGGTGAGCAGTTCTTC. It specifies CASSPRGGGEQFF.

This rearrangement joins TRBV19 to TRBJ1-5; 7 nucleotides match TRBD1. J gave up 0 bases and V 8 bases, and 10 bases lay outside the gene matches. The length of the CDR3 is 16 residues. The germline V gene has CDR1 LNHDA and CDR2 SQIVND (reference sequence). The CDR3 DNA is TGTGCCAGTTCCGATACCAGACAGGGTAGCAATCAGCCCCAGCATTTT. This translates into CASSDTRQGSNQPQHF. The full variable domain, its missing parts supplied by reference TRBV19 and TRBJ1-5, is DGGITQSPKYLFRKEGQNVTLSCEQNLNHDAMYWYRQDPGQGLRLIYYSQIVNDFQKGDIAEGYSVSREKKESFPLTVTSAQKNPTAFYLCASSDTRQGSNQPQHFGDGTRLSIL.